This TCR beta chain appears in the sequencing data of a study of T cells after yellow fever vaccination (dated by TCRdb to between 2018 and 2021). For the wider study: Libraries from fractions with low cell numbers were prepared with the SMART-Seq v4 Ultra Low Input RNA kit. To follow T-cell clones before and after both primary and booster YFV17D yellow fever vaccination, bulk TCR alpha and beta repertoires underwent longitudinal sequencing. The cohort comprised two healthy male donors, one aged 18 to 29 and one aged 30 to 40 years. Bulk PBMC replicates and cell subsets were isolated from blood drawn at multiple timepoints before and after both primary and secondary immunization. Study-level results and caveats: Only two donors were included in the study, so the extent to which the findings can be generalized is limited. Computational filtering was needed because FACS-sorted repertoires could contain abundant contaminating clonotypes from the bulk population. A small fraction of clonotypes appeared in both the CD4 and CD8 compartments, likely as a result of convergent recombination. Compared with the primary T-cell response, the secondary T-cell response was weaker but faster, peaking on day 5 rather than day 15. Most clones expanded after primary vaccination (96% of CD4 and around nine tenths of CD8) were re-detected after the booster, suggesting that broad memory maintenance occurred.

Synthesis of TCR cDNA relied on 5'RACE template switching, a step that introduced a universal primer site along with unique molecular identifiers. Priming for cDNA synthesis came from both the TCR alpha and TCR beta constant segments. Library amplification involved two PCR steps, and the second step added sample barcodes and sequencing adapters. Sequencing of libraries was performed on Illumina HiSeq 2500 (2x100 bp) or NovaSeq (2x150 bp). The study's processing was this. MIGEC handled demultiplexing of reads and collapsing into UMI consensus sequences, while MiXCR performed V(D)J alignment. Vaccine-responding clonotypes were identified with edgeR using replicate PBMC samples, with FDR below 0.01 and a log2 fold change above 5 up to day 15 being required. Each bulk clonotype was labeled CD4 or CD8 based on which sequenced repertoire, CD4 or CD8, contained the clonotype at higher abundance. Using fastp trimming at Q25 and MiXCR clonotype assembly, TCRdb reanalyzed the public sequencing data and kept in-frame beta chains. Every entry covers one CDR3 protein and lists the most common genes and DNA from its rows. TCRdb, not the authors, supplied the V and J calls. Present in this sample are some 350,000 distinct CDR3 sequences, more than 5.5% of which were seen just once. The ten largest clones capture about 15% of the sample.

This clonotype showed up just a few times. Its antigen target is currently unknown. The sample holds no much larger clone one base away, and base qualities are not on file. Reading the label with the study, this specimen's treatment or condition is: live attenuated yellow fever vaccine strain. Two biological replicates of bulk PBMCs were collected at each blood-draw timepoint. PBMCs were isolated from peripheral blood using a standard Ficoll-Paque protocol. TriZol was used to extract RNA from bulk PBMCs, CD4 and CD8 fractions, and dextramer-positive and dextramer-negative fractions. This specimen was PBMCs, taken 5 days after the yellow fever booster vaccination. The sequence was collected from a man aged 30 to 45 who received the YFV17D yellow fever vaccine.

The CDR3: CASSQLTGGRWDYGYTF. The DNA sequence reads TGTGCCAGCAGCCAGTTGACAGGGGGGCGCTGGGACTATGGCTACACCTTC. This chain joins TRBV7-2 to TRBJ1-2, with 9 bases aligning to TRBD1. CDR1 and CDR2 (SGHTA, FQGNSA) derive from the germline V gene. The CDR3 spans 17 residues, from the cysteine through the phenylalanine. Only the CDR3 portion is preserved as DNA: 51 bases, with reading frame beginning at the first base. Trimmed from V: 5 bases; trimmed from J: 3 bases; junction bases lacking a gene match: 13.